This T cell receptor beta chain was identified in a study of cytomegalovirus exposure and HLA in healthy donors. Study-level information: An earlier analysis found fewer than 140 million unique TCR beta sequences from 150 million to 200 million T cells. Notes on the study in general: More clonal expansion characterized HLA-associated TCR beta chains than equally common others in a later analysis.

Trimming took off 4 bases at V and 0 bases at J, with 11 bases between the two ends. Germline CDR1 SGDLS, CDR2 YYNGEE. This CDR3 comprises 15 residues. Primers for the PCR totalled 60 Vbeta and 13 Jbeta. Only in-frame clones appear in the TCRdb table, and some are missing; sequencing was by immunoSEQ multiplex PCR. The sample lists 150,000 to 250,000 clones, roughly 72% occurring once. The table lists this clone with a few counts. Antigen unknown. The sequence derives from a man aged 30-40 years in good health and CMV-seronegative. The chain carries TRBV9 and TRBJ1-3; possible D gene TRBD1, 6 bases. Input material: PBMCs. The CDR3 nucleotides are TGTGCCAGCAGCTTAACAGGGTACTCTGGAAACACCATATATTTT. This gives the protein CASSLTGYSGNTIYF.